The clone carrying this TCR beta chain was found a few times. J lost 7 bases, V lost 3 bases, and 4 bases had no gene match. This CDR3 is built from 15 residues. Germline CDR1 SGHVS, CDR2 FQNEAQ. The sample is drawn from a study of blood T cell repertoires in COVID-19. The overall study: Acute and convalescent COVID-19 samples came from the United States, Italy and Spain. The analysed material was cDNA or gDNA that came from T cells, B-cell-depleted T cells, or PBMCs.

Participants came from 24 US areas, aged roughly 18 to 95 years. What the recovered Cohort 3 donors had was two negative PCRs, clearance, or symptom resolution. Assay: immunoSEQ multiplex PCR; the TCRdb copy retains only in-frame clones and omits some. This table holds 250,000 to 300,000 clones, 88% found once. This chain connects TRBV7-8 to TRBJ1-5, with 12 bases matching TRBD1. Sequenced input: PBMCs or T cells enriched from blood (not recorded which). The sequence was collected from a woman under 40 who had recovered from COVID-19. CDR3 nucleotide sequence: TGTGCCAGCAGCTTGGGACAGGGGGCCAGACAGCCCCAGCATTTT. Translated, it gives CASSLGQGARQPQHF.